This T cell receptor (beta chain) came from a study of blood T cells in healthy people across ages. Each sample provided at least 5 micrograms of extracted total RNA. Primers used in a second PCR of roughly 6 to 12 cycles were a sample-barcoded 5' primer and a J-beta primer mix. Tags on each cDNA molecule came from a template-switch adaptor with 12 random nucleotides. Each CDR3 protein is one row after TCRdb ran MiXCR on the 5' RACE reads. The profile shows approximately 880,000 distinct CDR3 sequences, about 48% of them singletons. Trimming cost V 10 bases and J 4 bases, with 21 bases left between them. This CDR3 region has 15 residues. The germline CDR1 and CDR2 sequences are ENHRY and SYGVKD.

V gene TRBV10-3 combines with J gene TRBJ2-3; TRBD1 is a possible D gene (5 bases). Sequencing used blood. The clonotype originates from a man aged 25 to 45 in good health. The CDR3 coding sequence is TGTGCCAGTAAGGAGCGTCCCGAAGGGGCAGATACGCAGTATTTT. It translates to CASKERPEGADTQYF.